The table lists the clone carrying this TCR beta chain with a few counts. V was shortened by 7 bases and J by 3 bases, with 16 bases between the two germline ends. CDR1 and CDR2 from the germline V gene are SEHNR and FQNEAQ (reference sequence). This CDR3 has 15 amino acids. This specimen comes from a study of T-cell reconstitution after alpha-beta-depleted transplantation in children. TCRbeta library preparation incorporated unique molecular identifiers. One entry per CDR3 protein, called by TCRdb with MiXCR from the PCR reads. The sample shows around 530,000 distinct CDR3 sequences, around a third of them seen only once.

The clonotype comes from a human donor who donated a stem cell graft to a child with aplastic anemia. Here the sequenced sample was PBMCs from the stem cell graft donor, taken from the stem cell graft. The V call is TRBV7-9, the J call TRBJ2-1; no firm D call. In DNA, the CDR3 is TGTGCCAGCAACAGCTTAGTAACCAACTACAATGAGCAGTTCTTC. This sequence encodes CASNSLVTNYNEQFF.